The 29 T cell receptor beta chains presented below share a single source sample, sequenced in a study of CD8+CD57+ T cells in acquired aplastic anemia. Profiling that covered TCR beta VDJ and CDR3 relied on genomic DNA as its template. In TCRdb, the reads were re-called with MiXCR into one record per CDR3 protein. The sample gives 110,000 or so distinct CDR3 sequences, under 65% of which show up once; 25% to 30% is in the top ten. Patients who underwent sequencing had shown CD8+CD57+ cell expansion by flow cytometry. Sequenced: sorted CD4+, CD8+, or CD8+CD57+ T cells (not recorded which) from PBMCs. The receptor set was obtained from a human donor with aplastic anemia.

The CDR3 DNA sequence: TGTGCCAGCAGTGACAGGGCCTCGGACCGTAATCAGCCCCAGCATTTT. Amino acids: CASSDRASDRNQPQHF. The chain uses TRBV6-4 and TRBJ1-5, with unresolved D. This CDR3 comprises 16 residues. V was cut by 2 bases and J by 4 bases, with 15 bases left in between. CDR1 is MRHNA, CDR2 SNTAGT, per germline.

The gene calls are TRBV2 and TRBJ2-5; TRBD1 matches 8 bases. CDR1 is SNHLY, CDR2 FYNNEI, per germline. The CDR3 contains 13 residues. After removal of 6 bases from V and 3 bases from J, the junction contained 3 bases not matched to a gene. The CDR3, as DNA: TGTGCCAGCAGACCGACAGGGGAAGAGACCCAGTACTTC. As protein: CASRPTGEETQYF.

The V call is TRBV10-3, the J call TRBJ2-7, with D perhaps TRBD2 (6 bases). There are 11 residues in the CDR3. CDR1 and CDR2 (germline): ENHRY, SYGVKD. V lost 8 bases, J lost 6 bases, and 11 bases lay in between. The CDR3 loop reads CAISWGVEQYF. Here the CDR3 DNA reads TGTGCCATCTCATGGGGGGTCGAGCAGTACTTC.

The genes are TRBV27 and TRBJ2-5; TRBD2 is a possible D gene (7 bases). Deletions cut 8 bases from V and 5 bases from J, with 15 bases between. This CDR3 comprises 13 residues. Germline V CDR1 and CDR2: MNHEY, SMNVEV (reference sequence). CDR3 in amino acids: CASFSWGGETQYF. The CDR3 DNA reads TGTGCCAGCTTCTCCTGGGGGGGCGAGACCCAGTACTTC.

The J gene is TRBJ2-1, the V gene TRBV20-1; 8 positions match TRBD2. Looked up from germline, CDR1 is DFQATT and CDR2 is SNEGSKA (reference sequence). Losses at the gene ends were 8 bases for V and 4 bases for J; bases not matched to a gene: 7. This CDR3 is built from 13 residues. CDR3 sequence: CSTSGSGYNEQFF. The DNA of the CDR3 is TGCAGTACAAGCGGGAGTGGTTACAATGAGCAGTTCTTC.

A single count supports this clonotype. The J gene is TRBJ1-5, the V gene TRBV10-2; 9 bases line up with TRBD1. V shed 6 bases and J 6 bases; nucleotides not matched to a gene: 6. Germline CDR1 is WSHSY and CDR2 is SAAADI. This CDR3 is built from 14 residues. The CDR3 DNA sequence: TGCGCCAGCAGAGGACAGGGGCGTAGTCAGCCCCAGCATTTT. The encoded protein is CASRGQGRSQPQHF.

The table lists this clonotype with a count of one. This chain joins TRBV15 and TRBJ2-2; the D is unclear. V gave up 1 base and J gave up 4 bases, with 10 bases separating them. The germline CDR1 and CDR2 sequences are LNHNV and YYDKDF (reference sequence). This CDR3 is 15 amino acids long. CDR3: CATSRAAVVTGELFF. CDR3 coding DNA: TGTGCCACCAGCAGAGCGGCAGTCGTCACCGGGGAGCTGTTTTTT.

This clonotype came up many times. The chain carries TRBV19 and TRBJ2-7; 7 nucleotides line up with TRBD1. Germline lookup yields CDR1 LNHDA and CDR2 SQIVND (reference sequence). With 3 bases clipped from V and 0 bases from J, the junction kept 5 bases outside the gene matches. The CDR3 loop spans 15 amino acids. The CDR3 coding sequence is TGTGCCAGTAGTATCACAGGGGATCGCTCCTACGAGCAGTACTTC. Translating gives CASSITGDRSYEQYF.

This clonotype was seen many times. The chain recombines TRBV19 with TRBJ2-7, with D perhaps matching TRBD2 (6 bases). The CDR3 sequence is 15 residues long. V was shortened by 9 bases and J by 6 bases, with 24 bases between the two germline ends. From germline, CDR1 is LNHDA and CDR2 SQIVND (reference sequence). The CDR3 sequence is CARIGSRTDRSEQYF. Here the CDR3 DNA reads TGTGCCAGGATCGGGAGTAGGACGGATCGATCCGAGCAGTACTTC.

The gene calls are TRBV24-1 and TRBJ2-5, with no clear D. The V and J ends lost 3 bases and 5 bases respectively, with 6 bases between them. The germline gives CDR1 KGHDR, CDR2 SFDVKD. This CDR3 region has 12 residues. For the CDR3, the DNA is TGTGCCACCAGTGATCCGTTTGAGACCCAGTACTTC. Translated: CATSDPFETQYF.

The chain couples TRBV9 to TRBJ2-7; D ambiguous. CDR1 is SGDLS, CDR2 YYNGEE, per germline. This CDR3 has 13 amino acids. V lost 0 bases and J lost 4, with 8 bases in between. CDR3 sequence reads: CASSVAGSYEQYF. The CDR3 region has the DNA TGTGCCAGCAGCGTAGCCGGGTCTTACGAGCAGTACTTC.

The V call is TRBV27, the J call TRBJ1-2; 9 nucleotides agree with TRBD1. Germline CDR1 reads MNHEY; CDR2 reads SMNVEV (reference sequence). The ends lost 3 bases at V and 0 bases at J; junction bases unmatched: 8. The CDR3 is 17 amino acids. The CDR3 sequence: CASSLGTGRGSNYGYTF. Here the CDR3 DNA reads TGTGCCAGCAGTTTGGGGACAGGGAGAGGGTCTAACTATGGCTACACCTTC.

The chain has TRBV25-1 and TRBJ1-3; D uncertain. The CDR3 is made up of 17 amino acids. Germline lookup yields CDR1 MGHDK and CDR2 SYGVNS. Trimming took off 1 base at V and 0 bases at J, with 13 bases between the two ends. The CDR3 DNA sequence: TGTGCCAGCAGTGAATTCCGGTCCCGCCTCTCTGGAAACACCATATATTTT. Protein: CASSEFRSRLSGNTIYF.

In the case of this clonotype: A read error is possible here, since a much larger clone lies one base away. The chain has TRBV5-8 and TRBJ2-7; 7 bases map to TRBD1. The CDR3 covers 15 residues. With V trimmed by 1 base and J by 6 bases, 10 bases remained unmatched. Germline V gene sequence: CDR1 SGHTS, CDR2 YDEGEE. The CDR3 region is CASSLHYRGSVEQYF. Written as DNA, the CDR3 is TGTGCCAGCAGCTTGCATTACAGGGGCTCCGTCGAGCAGTACTTC.

The gene calls are TRBV6-1 and TRBJ1-1; 9 nucleotides match TRBD1. Germline V gives CDR1 MNHNS, CDR2 SASEGT. This CDR3 contains 14 residues. The J segment lost 2 bases and the V segment lost 6 bases, leaving 4 bases of the junction unmatched. CDR3 sequence (DNA): TGTGCCAGCAGACGGGACAGGGAAAACACTGAAGCTTTCTTT. It codes for CASRRDRENTEAFF.

CDR3: CASSVGGYEQFF. For the CDR3, the DNA is TGTGCCAGCAGCGTAGGGGGTTATGAGCAGTTCTTC. The V gene is TRBV9, the J gene TRBJ2-1; D is ambiguous. Trimming removed 0 bases from V and 8 bases from J, with 6 bases in between. The CDR3 totals 12 residues. The germline V gene encodes CDR1 SGDLS and CDR2 YYNGEE.

Ten or more counts support this clonotype. The chain uses TRBV24-1 and TRBJ2-1; 11 bases are shared with TRBD2. Looked up from germline, CDR1 is KGHDR and CDR2 is SFDVKD. The CDR3 spans 15 residues. V was clipped by 3 bases and J by 8 bases; unmatched bases: 5. Here the CDR3 reads CATSDRTSGSDEQFF. The DNA for the CDR3 is TGTGCCACCAGTGATCGAACTAGCGGGAGCGATGAGCAGTTCTTC.

The chain recombines TRBV7-9 with TRBJ1-2; 8 bases fit TRBD1. CDR3 size: 13 residues. Germline-derived CDR1 and CDR2 are SEHNR and FQNEAQ (reference sequence). V gave up 2 bases and J gave up 4 bases; unmatched junction bases: 0. The CDR3 here is CASSLTGGYGYTF. The DNA for the CDR3 is TGTGCCAGCAGCTTAACAGGGGGCTATGGCTACACCTTC.

This clonotype was observed a few times. This sequence joins TRBV7-6 and TRBJ2-1; D unclear. V gave up 5 bases and J gave up 4 bases, with 9 bases separating them. CDR3 length: 13 residues. From germline, CDR1 is SGHVS and CDR2 FNYEAQ. The CDR3 sequence is CASSARDYNEQFF. The CDR3 nucleotides read TGTGCCAGCAGCGCACGTGATTACAATGAGCAGTTCTTC.

The J gene is TRBJ2-3, the V gene TRBV10-3; 8 bases map to TRBD1. Germline V lookup: CDR1 ENHRY, CDR2 SYGVKD. Trimming removed 10 bases from V and 4 bases from J; junction bases left unmatched: 10. This CDR3 region has 14 residues. The CDR3 here is CATSWTGSADTQYF. CDR3 sequence (DNA): TGTGCCACCTCATGGACAGGGTCGGCAGATACGCAGTATTTT.

CDR3 nucleotides: TGCAGCGTTTCGACAGACACAGATACGCAGTATTTT. Residues: CSVSTDTDTQYF. The chain carries TRBV29-1 and TRBJ2-3, with D perhaps TRBD1 (5 bases). The CDR3 length is 12 residues. The germline V and J ends were trimmed by 5 bases and 2 bases, with 8 bases remaining between them. CDR1 and CDR2 (germline): SQVTM, ANQGSEA.

This sequence joins TRBV19 and TRBJ2-7; the D is unclear. The CDR3 extends over 15 amino acids. CDR1 and CDR2 (germline): LNHDA, SQIVND (reference sequence). Deletions cut 2 bases from V and 4 bases from J, with 15 bases between. The CDR3 DNA sequence: TGTGCCAGTAGTATAAGCGCAGGAAAGGCTTACGAGCAGTACTTC. It yields the protein CASSISAGKAYEQYF.

This CDR3 reads CASSISWEMNTEAFF. The DNA for the CDR3 is TGTGCCAGTAGTATTAGTTGGGAGATGAACACTGAAGCTTTCTTT. The chain combines TRBV19 with TRBJ1-1, with no clear D. CDR1 is LNHDA and CDR2 is SQIVND in the germline V gene (reference sequence). The CDR3 has 15 residues. V lost 3 bases and J 0 bases, leaving 11 bases between the germline ends.

The rearrangement joins TRBV10-3 to TRBJ1-4; D might be TRBD1 (5 bases). This CDR3 is built from 14 residues. The germline V and J ends were trimmed by 4 bases and 10 bases, with 16 bases remaining between them. Germline V lookup: CDR1 ENHRY, CDR2 SYGVKD. DNA of the CDR3: TGTGCCATCAGTGGAGTTTCGGGGGGAGCAAAACTGTTTTTT. Its protein is CAISGVSGGAKLFF.

This clonotype has just a few counts. The chain carries TRBV11-1 and TRBJ2-3, with no clear D. V lost 6 bases and J lost 0, with 13 bases in between. The CDR3 is 15 residues long. Germline V lookup: CDR1 SGHAT, CDR2 FQDESV (reference sequence). CDR3 bases: TGTGCCAGCAGTACCACGGCAGCTAGCACAGATACGCAGTATTTT. Translation gives CASSTTAASTDTQYF.

The V and J genes are TRBV7-2 and TRBJ1-2; weak D call: TRBD1 (5 bases). Deletions cut 5 bases from V and 5 bases from J, with 9 bases between. Germline lookup yields CDR1 SGHTA and CDR2 FQGNSA. The CDR3 has 12 residues. In DNA, the CDR3 is TGTGCCAGCAGCGGGACGTCGTATGGCTACACCTTC. This codes for CASSGTSYGYTF.

V is TRBV2 and J is TRBJ2-7; tentative D call: TRBD1 (5 bases). CDR1 is SNHLY and CDR2 is FYNNEI in the germline V gene. Trimming left V 5 bases short and J 6 bases short, with 20 bases between. The CDR3 sequence is 15 residues long. The CDR3 is CASSLSNTQGGEQYF. The CDR3 bases are TGTGCCAGCAGTTTATCGAATACCCAGGGCGGCGAGCAGTACTTC.

The chain links TRBV10-3 to TRBJ1-1, with a possible D match to TRBD1 (5 bases). This CDR3 comprises 11 residues. With 8 bases removed from V and 5 bases from J, the gap between germline ends came to 9 bases. The germline V gene encodes CDR1 ENHRY and CDR2 SYGVKD. The CDR3 coding sequence is TGTGCCATCGGGGAGGGGACTGAAGCTTTCTTT. It specifies CAIGEGTEAFF.

The V call is TRBV19, the J call TRBJ1-3; D is uncertain. Germline lookup yields CDR1 LNHDA and CDR2 SQIVND (reference sequence). There are 14 residues in the CDR3. Trimming took off 3 bases at V and 2 bases at J, with 8 bases between the two ends. CDR3 protein: CASSITTAGNTIYF. CDR3 sequence (DNA): TGTGCCAGTAGTATTACTACAGCTGGAAACACCATATATTTT.